This T cell receptor beta chain is from a study of T cells in localized non-small cell lung cancer. Findings and limits, study-wide: Tumor trailed uninvolved adjacent lung in T cell clonality, which peaked there. Tumor samples were not multi-region, leaving intratumor heterogeneity unexcluded. The study detected a median about 50 of the top 100 tumor clones in adjacent lung.

Within the sample, this clone is medium-sized. No antigen is known for it. This CDR3 is 15 amino acids long. Per the germline V gene, CDR1 is SGHNT and CDR2 is YENEEA. Between the trimmed V and J ends, which lost 3 bases and 3 bases, there was a span of 15 bases. Assay: immunoSEQ multiplex PCR; the TCRdb copy retains only in-frame clones and omits some. Altogether 4,300 or so clones are present, roughly 29% being singletons, with the ten largest covering 8.2%. This clonotype originated in a male donor at least 60 years old with stage I lung adenocarcinoma. Source: lung tumor tissue, taken before any cancer treatment. V is TRBV11-3 and J is TRBJ2-7, with D perhaps matching TRBD2 (6 bases). CDR3 nucleotide sequence: TGTGCCAGCAGCTTGGGTGGGGGGAAAAGCTACGAGCAGTACTTC. This translates into CASSLGGGKSYEQYF. The variable domain in full, completed from reference TRBV11-3 and TRBJ2-7, reads EAGVVQSPRYKIIEKKQPVAFWCNPISGHNTLYWYLQNLGQGPELLIRYENEEAVDDSQLPKDRFSAERLKGVDSTLKIQPAELGDSAVYLCASSLGGGKSYEQYFGPGTRLTVT.